This TCR beta chain is drawn from a study of response to subunit inactivated influenza vaccine (dated by TCRdb to the late 2010s). As for the study more broadly: Deep quantitative profiling of the T cell receptor repertoire was used in the study to follow responses to a trivalent subunit inactivated influenza vaccine. Summary of the overall study and its limitations: The authors proposed that each seasonal influenza vaccination may bring in only a limited number of new T cells.

CDR1 and CDR2 are drawn from the germline V gene (reference sequence): MNHEY, SMNVEV. CDR3 length: 12 amino acids, cysteine to phenylalanine. Here the CDR3 DNA is all that survives: 36 bases in frame from base 1. Deletion took 3 bases off V and 8 bases off J, with a span of 10 bases between the germline ends. The library was made by RT-PCR. TCRdb shows the sequencer as Illumina HiSeq 2500. TCRdb trimmed public reads at Q25 via fastp, called clones via MiXCR and kept in-frame beta chains. Merged by CDR3 protein, the rows form single entries marked with the most common genes and DNA. This sample lists about 700,000 distinct CDR3 sequences; roughly 13% were detected once. Together, the top ten hold 5.5% to 7% of the sample. A few counts support this clonotype. No cognate antigen has been identified for it. No base-level quality is on record; no much larger clone is a single base apart.

The sequence came from a man aged 45-65 years who received an inactivated influenza vaccine. Donor details come from another sample of the same person, matched by shared clones. The chain was built from TRBV27 and TRBJ1-2, with no D gene named confidently. Sequencing was performed on PBMCs from blood, taken 14 days before vaccination. This receptor has the CDR3 CASSFEAKGYTF. The sequenced DNA: TGTGCCAGCAGTTTCGAGGCGAAGGGCTACACCTTC.